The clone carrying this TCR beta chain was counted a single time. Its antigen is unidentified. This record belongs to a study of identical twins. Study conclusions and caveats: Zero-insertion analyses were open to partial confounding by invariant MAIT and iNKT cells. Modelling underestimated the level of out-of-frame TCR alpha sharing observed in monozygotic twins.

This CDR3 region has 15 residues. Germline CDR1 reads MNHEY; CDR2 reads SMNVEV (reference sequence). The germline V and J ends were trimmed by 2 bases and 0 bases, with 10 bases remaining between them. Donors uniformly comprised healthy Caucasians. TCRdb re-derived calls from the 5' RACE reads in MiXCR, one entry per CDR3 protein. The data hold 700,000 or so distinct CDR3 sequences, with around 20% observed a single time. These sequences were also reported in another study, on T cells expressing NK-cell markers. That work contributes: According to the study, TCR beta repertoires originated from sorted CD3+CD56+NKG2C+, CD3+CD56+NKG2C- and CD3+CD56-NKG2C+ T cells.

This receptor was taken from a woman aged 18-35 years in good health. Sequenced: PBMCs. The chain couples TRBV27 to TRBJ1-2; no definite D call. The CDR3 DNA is TGTGCCAGCAGTTTAATCCGGAGCCCTAACTATGGCTACACCTTC. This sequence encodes CASSLIRSPNYGYTF.